This TCR beta chain was profiled in a study of T cells in narcolepsy (dated by TCRdb to the late 2010s). For the wider study: Patients with narcolepsy type 1 or type 2 (NT1, NT2) were enrolled in the study together with healthy control donors. The study sought autoreactive T cells targeting hypocretin neuron self-antigens (hypocretin, TRIB2) in narcolepsy patients, using TCR Vbeta sequencing to track clonotypes in blood and CSF.

Comment on this clone: This receptor's antigen is unknown. An end of the junction differs from the germline gene, which may be a read error. Other DNA sequences within the sample encode an identical CDR3.

CDR1 and CDR2, looked up from the germline V gene (reference sequence), are LNHDA and SQIVND. Including the terminal cysteine and phenylalanine, the CDR3 comprises 14 residues. Here the CDR3 DNA is all that survives: 42 bases in frame from base 1. The research as a whole found: No sequences matching autoreactive T cell clones were contained in some blood memory CD4+ repertoires from patients and controls. Plots that compared CSF and blood CD4+ T cell clonotypes from the same patient highlighted HCRT-specific and TRIB2-specific autoreactive clonotypes. Numbers of sequenced blood memory CD4+ clonotypes were comparable, averaging around 40,000 in patients and roughly 35,000 in controls. According to the report, autoreactive clonotypes were detected serially in the blood of the same patients and of different patients, but not in healthy controls.

Libraries were made using the immunoSEQ multiplex PCR assay. TCRdb obtained this table from immuneACCESS and retained in-frame rearrangements with V and J assigned. These tables miss some clones; where compared with another copy, unresolved V genes account for less than half of the shortfall, and the remainder is unexplained. The sample table shows fewer than 25,000 clones, and about 80% are seen once. The biggest ten clones account for 4% to 4.5% of the sample. For TCR Vbeta sequencing, memory CD4+ T cells were sorted ex vivo from the peripheral blood of both healthy controls and narcolepsy patients.

Sequencing was done on a sample of memory (CD45RA-) CD4+ T cells from blood. In light of the paper, this sample's cell subset or site label describes: memory T cells sorted ex vivo from peripheral blood. This chain joins TRBV19 to TRBJ2-7; the central 8 bases match TRBD1. This clonotype was obtained from a human donor in good health. The DNA reads TGTGCCAGCAGTATAGTGGGACAGGCCTACGAGCAGTACTTC. This sequence encodes CASSIVGQAYEQYF.